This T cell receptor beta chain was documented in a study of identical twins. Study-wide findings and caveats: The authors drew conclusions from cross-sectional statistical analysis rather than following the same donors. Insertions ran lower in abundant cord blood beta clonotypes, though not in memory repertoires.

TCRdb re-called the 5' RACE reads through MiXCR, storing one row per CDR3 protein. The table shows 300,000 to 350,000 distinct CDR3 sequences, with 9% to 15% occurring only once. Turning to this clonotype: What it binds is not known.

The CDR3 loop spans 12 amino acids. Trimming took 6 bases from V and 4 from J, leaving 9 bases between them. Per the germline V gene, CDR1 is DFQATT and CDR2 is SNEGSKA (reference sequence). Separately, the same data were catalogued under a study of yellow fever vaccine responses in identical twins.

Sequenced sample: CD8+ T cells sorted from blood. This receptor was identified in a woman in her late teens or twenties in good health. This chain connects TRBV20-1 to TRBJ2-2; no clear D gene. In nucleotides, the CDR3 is TGCAGTGCCATAAGGACCACCGGGGAGCTGTTTTTT. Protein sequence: CSAIRTTGELFF.